Below are 32 T cell receptor beta chains sequenced from a single sample in a study of OX40 agonist ivuxolimab in advanced cancers. Receptor libraries were prepared by the immunoSEQ multiplex PCR assay. In TCRdb, the immuneACCESS table is reduced to in-frame sequences with V and J assigned. These tables do not hold every clone; where another copy was compared, an unresolved V gene accounts for under half, and the others remain unexplained. This sample is represented by some 51,000 clones; around 86% of them were singletons. The ten largest clones take up about 13% of the sample. The sample in question was CD4+ or CD8+ T cells sorted from blood, obtained in a trial of the OX40 agonist ivuxolimab. Receptors were obtained from an adult with an advanced solid tumor such as melanoma, head and neck, liver or kidney cancer.

The rearrangement joins TRBV9 to TRBJ2-1; possible D gene TRBD2, 6 bases. V lost 0 bases and J 10 bases, leaving 11 bases between the germline ends. The germline V gene encodes CDR1 SGDLS and CDR2 YYNGEE. The CDR3 totals 13 residues. The CDR3 sequence is CASSVGDLGEQFF. DNA of the CDR3: TGTGCCAGCAGCGTAGGGGACTTGGGGGAGCAGTTCTTC.

The rearrangement joins TRBV10-3 to TRBJ2-4, with 7 bases that match TRBD1. Unmatched junction bases numbered 2, after V lost 2 bases and J lost 1 base. CDR3 size: 15 residues. Germline V gene lookup returns CDR1 ENHRY and CDR2 SYGVKD. The CDR3 sequence is CAISETGAAKNIQYF. CDR3 in DNA: TGTGCCATCAGTGAGACAGGGGCCGCCAAAAACATTCAGTACTTC.

This chain uses TRBV7-6 with TRBJ1-1; D uncertain. The CDR3 contains 15 residues. Germline CDR1 reads SGHVS; CDR2 reads FNYEAQ. Trimming removed 1 base from V and 1 base from J, with 10 bases in between. Here the CDR3 DNA reads TGTGCCAGCAGCTTAGTAACGGAGAAGAACACTGAAGCTTTCTTT. Translated: CASSLVTEKNTEAFF.

This clone was observed once. This rearrangement joins TRBV10-3 to TRBJ1-5, with D possibly matching TRBD1 (5 bases). V gave up 11 bases and J gave up 0 bases, with 17 bases separating them. The germline CDR1 and CDR2 sequences are ENHRY and SYGVKD. The CDR3 spans 15 residues. The CDR3 DNA reads TGTGCCTCGGCGTGGGGGACCGATAGCAATCAGCCCCAGCATTTT. The encoded protein is CASAWGTDSNQPQHF.

The CDR3 region is CASSVWTGLNNEQFF. The DNA for the CDR3 is TGTGCCAGCAGCGTATGGACAGGGCTAAACAATGAGCAGTTCTTC. The chain combines TRBV9 with TRBJ2-1, with 8 bases that match TRBD1. Germline lookup yields CDR1 SGDLS and CDR2 YYNGEE. CDR3 size: 15 residues. J was trimmed by 5 bases and V by 1 base; bases with no gene match: 5.

The chain couples TRBV6-5 to TRBJ1-1, with D unclear. CDR3 size: 15 residues. V lost 0 bases to trimming and J lost 4 bases, with 12 bases between them. Germline V gene data show CDR1 as MNHEY and CDR2 as SVGAGI. CDR3 bases: TGTGCCAGCAGTTACTCGGCAAGCCCGGGCACTGAAGCTTTCTTT. It specifies CASSYSASPGTEAFF.

The CDR3 DNA follows: TGTGCCAGTAGTATAGGGGCAGAGTTCGGGAACACTGAAGCTTTCTTT. Translating gives CASSIGAEFGNTEAFF. The chain employs TRBV19 and TRBJ1-1, with D uncertain. V lost 1 base and J lost 1, with 13 bases in between. The CDR3 is made up of 16 amino acids. Per germline, CDR1 LNHDA and CDR2 SQIVND (reference sequence).

The chain carries TRBV15 and TRBJ1-1; D is undetermined. This CDR3 contains 13 residues. Germline V lookup: CDR1 LNHNV, CDR2 YYDKDF (reference sequence). V dropped 2 bases and J dropped 3 bases, with 7 bases sitting between them. In nucleotides, the CDR3 is TGTGCCACCAGCAGATCTAGACACACTGAAGCTTTCTTT. Protein product: CATSRSRHTEAFF.

The J gene is TRBJ2-7, the V gene TRBV5-7; TRBD1 matches at 12 bases. TRBV5-7 is annotated as an ORF whose role is uncertain. CDR3 length: 14 residues. Unmatched junction bases numbered 0, after V lost 3 bases and J lost 2 bases. The CDR3 protein is CASSWDRGPYEQYF. CDR3 coding DNA: TGTGCCAGCAGCTGGGACAGGGGGCCCTACGAGCAGTACTTC.

CDR3 sequence (DNA): TGTGCCAGCAGCTCAACGACACCCCGGGAGGGCTACACCTTC. This codes for CASSSTTPREGYTF. The chain joins TRBV5-4 to TRBJ1-2; D gene uncertain. The CDR3 spans 14 residues. Germline CDR1 reads SGHNT; CDR2 reads YYREEE (reference sequence). Trimming stripped 3 bases from V and 8 bases from J, with 17 bases between.

In this sample, this clone turned up once. This rearrangement joins TRBV6-6 to TRBJ1-4; a weak D match, TRBD1 (6 bases). The CDR3 is 14 residues long. The germline V gene encodes CDR1 MNHNY and CDR2 SVGAGI (reference sequence). V lost 5 bases to trimming and J lost 6 bases, with 13 bases between them. The CDR3 loop reads CASSLTGIDEKLFF. The CDR3 bases are TGTGCCAGCAGTCTCACAGGGATTGATGAAAAACTGTTTTTT.

By sample fraction, this clone is large. Here the CDR3 reads CASSQGTGLLGELFF. In nucleotides, the CDR3 is TGTGCCAGCAGCCAAGGGACAGGGCTTTTGGGGGAGCTGTTTTTT. This chain connects TRBV14 to TRBJ2-2, with 8 nucleotides matching TRBD1. Germline lookup yields CDR1 SGHDN and CDR2 FVKESK. This CDR3 is built from 15 residues. With 1 base clipped from V and 8 bases from J, the junction kept 6 bases outside the gene matches.

V and J are TRBV9 and TRBJ1-5, with D unclear. Germline V gene sequence: CDR1 SGDLS, CDR2 YYNGEE. V dropped 4 bases and J dropped 4 bases, with 15 bases sitting between them. CDR3 size: 15 residues. CDR3 DNA sequence: TGTGCCAGCAGCCCCGGCGGGTTGGGGAATCAGCCCCAGCATTTT. Amino acid sequence: CASSPGGLGNQPQHF.

This chain connects TRBV4-2 to TRBJ1-4; D remains ambiguous. Germline V gives CDR1 LGHNA, CDR2 YNFKEQ. V was trimmed by 4 bases and J by 8 bases, leaving 8 bases between them. The CDR3 covers 12 residues. CDR3 region: CASSPLGEKLFF. Here the CDR3 DNA reads TGTGCCAGCAGCCCCCTTGGGGAAAAACTGTTTTTT.

The V call is TRBV4-3, the J call TRBJ2-7; D possibly corresponds to TRBD1 (5 bases). V shed 4 bases and J shed 0 bases, with 13 bases lying between them. Germline V gene data show CDR1 as LGHNA and CDR2 as YSLEER. This CDR3 contains 15 residues. CDR3 coding DNA: TGCGCCAGCAGCCCACATGACAGCTTCTCCTACGAGCAGTACTTC. The encoded protein is CASSPHDSFSYEQYF.

The gene calls are TRBV13 and TRBJ2-1; a possible D gene is TRBD2 (5 bases). V lost 5 bases and J 6 bases, leaving 20 bases between the germline ends. The germline V gene encodes CDR1 PRHDT and CDR2 FYEKMQ (reference sequence). The length of the CDR3 is 16 residues. This CDR3 reads CASSPLWTPEGNEQFF. CDR3 DNA sequence: TGTGCCAGCAGCCCTCTCTGGACGCCCGAGGGCAATGAGCAGTTCTTC.

Points on this clone: Germline and junction disagree at one end, which may indicate a read error. The CDR3 nucleotides read TGTGCCAGCAGTTTAGGGGACAGCAATCAGCCCCAGCATTTT. Translation: CASSLGDSNQPQHF. The V and J genes are TRBV7-8 and TRBJ1-5; maybe TRBD1 (5 bases). Germline-derived CDR1 and CDR2 are SGHVS and FQNEAQ. This CDR3 contains 14 residues.

Remarks on this clone: This same CDR3 is encoded by further DNA sequences in the sample. The chain carries TRBV7-8 and TRBJ2-2; the D is unclear. Deletions cut 2 bases from V and 4 bases from J, with 11 bases between. CDR3 size: 15 residues. CDR1 is SGHVS and CDR2 is FQNEAQ in the germline V gene. CDR3 amino acids: CASSLRARGTGELFF. CDR3 DNA: TGTGCCAGCAGCTTAAGGGCGCGCGGCACCGGGGAGCTGTTTTTT. Full variable domain (remainder filled in from reference TRBV7-8 and TRBJ2-2): GAGVSQSPRYKVAKRGQDVALRCDPISGHVSLFWYQQALGQGPEFLTYFQNEAQLDKSGLPSDRFFAERPEGSVSTLKIQRTQQEDSAVYLCASSLRARGTGELFFGEGSRLTVL.

The V gene is TRBV7-2, the J gene TRBJ2-1, with TRBD1 identical over 9 bases. This CDR3 has 19 residues. CDR1 is SGHTA, CDR2 FQGNSA, per germline. With 5 bases clipped from V and 0 bases from J, the junction kept 14 bases outside the gene matches. This chain's CDR3 is CASSRPGQGLRSSYNEQFF. The CDR3 DNA reads TGTGCCAGCAGCCGACCGGGACAGGGCCTAAGGAGCTCCTACAATGAGCAGTTCTTC.

The chain is built from TRBV7-2 and TRBJ2-3; D gene uncertain. Germline-derived CDR1 and CDR2 are SGHTA and FQGNSA. Deletions cut 0 bases from V and 2 bases from J, with 12 bases between. The CDR3 length is 16 residues. This CDR3 reads CASSLATDVPTDTQYF. The DNA for the CDR3 is TGTGCCAGCAGCTTAGCGACGGACGTCCCCACAGATACGCAGTATTTT.

This clone was picked up one time. The chain links TRBV13 to TRBJ2-7; D assignment may be TRBD1 or TRBD2 (5 bases each). Trimming cost V 2 bases and J 0 bases, with 20 bases left between them. This CDR3 spans 18 amino acids. CDR1 and CDR2 from the germline V gene are PRHDT and FYEKMQ (reference sequence). CDR3 region: CASSLFGARDGISYEQYF. DNA for the CDR3: TGTGCCAGCAGCTTATTTGGGGCAAGAGACGGGATCTCCTACGAGCAGTACTTC.

The genes are TRBV5-4 and TRBJ2-3; 7 nucleotides align to TRBD2. This CDR3 is built from 16 residues. The trim removed 0 bases at V and 2 bases at J, leaving 6 bases unmatched. Germline CDR1 reads SGHNT; CDR2 reads YYREEE (reference sequence). CDR3 amino acids: CASSLGPGGDTDTQYF. Written as DNA, the CDR3 is TGTGCCAGCAGCTTGGGCCCGGGGGGAGACACAGATACGCAGTATTTT.

The gene calls are TRBV28 and TRBJ2-3, with a tentative D call TRBD2 (7 bases). V lost 3 bases and J lost 2, with 12 bases in between. This CDR3 contains 15 residues. Germline CDR1 reads MDHEN; CDR2 reads SYDVKM. The CDR3 loop is CASSFAGAHTDTQYF. CDR3 bases: TGTGCCAGCAGTTTTGCGGGGGCCCACACAGATACGCAGTATTTT.

As regards this clone: A read error is likely, as this CDR3 ends without the conserved phenylalanine or tryptophan. This chain joins TRBV27 and TRBJ1-6; D is unresolved. The V end was cut by 3 bases, the J end by 6 bases, with 12 bases between. Germline lookup yields CDR1 MNHEY and CDR2 SMNVEV (reference sequence). The length of the CDR3 is 15 residues. The CDR3 nucleotides read TGTGCCAGCAGTTTTATCGGAGGGCCTAATTCACCCCTCCACCTT. Translated, it gives CASSFIGGPNSPLHL.

V and J are TRBV10-1 and TRBJ2-5, with 7 bases that match TRBD1. CDR3 length equals 15 residues. In germline, CDR1 is WNHNN, CDR2 SYGVQD (reference sequence). Trimming at V came to 5 bases and at J to 1 base, leaving 7 bases not matched to a gene. The CDR3, as DNA: TGCGCCAGCAGTAGCGACAGGGAAGTCCAAGAGACCCAGTACTTC. This translates into CASSSDREVQETQYF.

The chain has TRBV5-4 and TRBJ2-5; maybe TRBD1 (6 bases). Trimming stripped 5 bases from V and 3 bases from J, with 11 bases between. Germline lookup yields CDR1 SGHNT and CDR2 YYREEE (reference sequence). This CDR3 region has 13 residues. The CDR3 loop reads CASSSTGKETQYF. For the CDR3, the DNA is TGTGCCAGCAGTAGTACAGGGAAAGAGACCCAGTACTTC. The whole variable domain, filled in from reference TRBV5-4 and TRBJ2-5, reads ETGVTQSPTHLIKTRGQQVTLRCSSQSGHNTVSWYQQALGQGPQFIFQYYREEENGRGNFPPRFSGLQFPNYSSELNVNALELDDSALYLCASSSTGKETQYFGPGTRLLVL.

The V and J genes are TRBV28 and TRBJ2-5, with 7 positions matching TRBD1. Germline loops: CDR1 MDHEN, CDR2 SYDVKM. With 3 bases clipped from V and 4 bases from J, the junction kept 8 bases outside the gene matches. CDR3 size: 15 residues. The CDR3 sequence: CASSFVTGYLETQYF. The CDR3 DNA reads as TGTGCCAGCAGTTTTGTGACAGGGTATCTAGAGACCCAGTACTTC.

The chain employs TRBV7-6 and TRBJ2-5; TRBD2 might be the D (5 bases). Trimming stripped 5 bases from V and 3 bases from J, with 16 bases between. Germline V lookup: CDR1 SGHVS, CDR2 FNYEAQ. This CDR3 comprises 15 residues. The CDR3 is CASSPSPLVEETQYF. Written as DNA, the CDR3 is TGTGCCAGCAGCCCCTCCCCACTAGTAGAAGAGACCCAGTACTTC.

The rearrangement uses TRBV19 and TRBJ2-7; 10 bases agree with TRBD1. CDR3 length: 14 residues. Germline V gives CDR1 LNHDA, CDR2 SQIVND (reference sequence). Germline trimming cut 6 bases from V and 5 bases from J; bases unmatched to any gene: 7. The CDR3: CASSRDRGIHEQYF. The CDR3 nucleotides are TGTGCCAGTAGCCGGGACAGGGGTATCCACGAGCAGTACTTC.

The chain joins TRBV7-9 to TRBJ2-7, with D possibly TRBD1 on 6 matching bases. The CDR3 contains 13 residues. CDR1 SEHNR and CDR2 FQNEAQ come from the germline V gene (reference sequence). With 10 bases removed from V and 7 bases from J, the gap between germline ends came to 20 bases. The CDR3 is CATDSGDLREQYF. CDR3 coding DNA: TGTGCCACCGACTCAGGGGACCTCCGGGAGCAGTACTTC.

The rearrangement joins TRBV6-1 to TRBJ1-1; D uncertain. The CDR3 extends over 13 amino acids. Per germline, CDR1 MNHNS and CDR2 SASEGT. V was pared by 3 bases and J by 4 bases, with 9 bases between. The CDR3 DNA reads as TGTGCCAGCAGTGAGGACCTTGGCACTGAAGCTTTCTTT. Its translation: CASSEDLGTEAFF.

This clone has a single count. The V gene is TRBV5-6, the J gene TRBJ1-1; D remains ambiguous. The CDR3 extends over 15 amino acids. In germline, CDR1 is SGHDT, CDR2 YYEEEE. Trimming pared 1 base from V and 2 bases from J, leaving 12 bases between. The CDR3 protein is CASSLSPRENTEAFF. The CDR3 DNA follows: TGTGCCAGCAGCTTGTCTCCCCGGGAAAACACTGAAGCTTTCTTT.